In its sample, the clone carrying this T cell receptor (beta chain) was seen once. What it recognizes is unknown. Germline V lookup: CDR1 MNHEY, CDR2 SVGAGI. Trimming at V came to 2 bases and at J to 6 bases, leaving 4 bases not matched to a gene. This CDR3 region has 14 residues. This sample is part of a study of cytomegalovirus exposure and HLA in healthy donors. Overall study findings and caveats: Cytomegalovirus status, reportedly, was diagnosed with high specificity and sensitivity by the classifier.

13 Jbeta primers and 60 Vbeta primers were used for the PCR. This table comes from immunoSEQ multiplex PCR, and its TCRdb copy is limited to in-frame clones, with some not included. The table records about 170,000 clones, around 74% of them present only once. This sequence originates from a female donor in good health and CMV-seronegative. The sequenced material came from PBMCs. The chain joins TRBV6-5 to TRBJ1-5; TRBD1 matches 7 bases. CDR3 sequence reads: CASSYRQGIQPQHF. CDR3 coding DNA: TGTGCCAGCAGTTACCGACAGGGCATTCAGCCCCAGCATTTT.